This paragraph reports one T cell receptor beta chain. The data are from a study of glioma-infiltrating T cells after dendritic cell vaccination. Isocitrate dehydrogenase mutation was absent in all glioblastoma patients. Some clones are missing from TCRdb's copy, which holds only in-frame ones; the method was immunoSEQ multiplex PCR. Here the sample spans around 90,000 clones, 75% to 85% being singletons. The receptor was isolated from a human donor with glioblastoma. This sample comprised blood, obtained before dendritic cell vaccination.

The CDR3 loop is CASSVTPTGRADGYTF. Here the CDR3 DNA reads TGTGCCAGCAGCGTAACTCCCACAGGGCGGGCCGATGGCTACACCTTC. The V gene is TRBV9, the J gene TRBJ1-2; the D gene is possibly TRBD1 (6 bases). With 1 base removed from V and 6 bases from J, the gap between germline ends came to 19 bases. Germline V lookup: CDR1 SGDLS, CDR2 YYNGEE. CDR3 length: 16 residues.